These 31 T cell receptor beta chains were sequenced from one sample in a study of T cells after posttransplantation cyclophosphamide. Assay used: immunoSEQ multiplex PCR; TCRdb lists only in-frame clones, some missing. The sample lists roughly 4,600 clones; about 72% were seen once. Busulfan-fludarabine conditioning, marrow transplant, and cyclophosphamide on days +3 and +4 were administered. The sequenced sample was PBMCs, obtained 362 days after allogeneic stem cell transplant with posttransplant cyclophosphamide. Source of these receptors: a male patient in his sixties who received an allogeneic stem cell transplant from an unrelated donor, was CMV-positive, and had acute GVHD only. Some T cells may arise from the graft donor.

The chain combines TRBV7-2 with TRBJ1-1, with D possibly matching TRBD1 (5 bases). V was clipped by 5 bases and J by 1 base, with 11 bases between them. CDR1 is SGHTA and CDR2 is FQGNSA in the germline V gene. This CDR3 spans 14 amino acids. CDR3 sequence reads: CASSIQEGNTEAFF. The CDR3 DNA reads as TGTGCCAGCAGCATACAGGAGGGGAACACTGAAGCTTTCTTT.

By share, this clone ranks as medium-sized (0.01 to 0.1%). The rearrangement uses TRBV7-9 and TRBJ2-1, with D uncertain. Germline V CDR1 and CDR2: SEHNR, FQNEAQ (reference sequence). Trimming took off 2 bases at V and 4 bases at J, with 12 bases between the two ends. The CDR3 is made up of 15 amino acids. The CDR3, as DNA: TGTGCCAGCAGCTTACTGGAGACCCAATACAATGAGCAGTTCTTC. Its translation: CASSLLETQYNEQFF. The variable domain in full, with the rest retrieved from reference TRBV7-9 and TRBJ2-1, is DTGVSQNPRHKITKRGQNVTFRCDPISEHNRLYWYRQTLGQGPEFLTYFQNEAQLEKSRLLSDRFSAERPKGSFSTLEIQRTEQGDSAMYLCASSLLETQYNEQFFGPGTRLTVL.

The CDR3 spells CAISGGRGTGEQFF. CDR3 nucleotide sequence: TGTGCCATCAGTGGGGGGCGGGGGACGGGTGAGCAGTTCTTC. The chain combines TRBV10-3 with TRBJ2-1, with D maybe TRBD2 (7 bases). The V gene lost 4 bases and the J gene lost 9 bases, with 16 bases spanning the gap. Germline assignment: CDR1 ENHRY and CDR2 SYGVKD. The CDR3 spans 14 residues.

This CDR3 is CASSLLSGGDEQFF. CDR3 DNA sequence: TGTGCCAGCAGCTTATTAAGTGGAGGGGATGAGCAGTTCTTC. This chain connects TRBV7-9 to TRBJ2-1; TRBD2 is a possible D gene (6 bases). The germline V gene encodes CDR1 SEHNR and CDR2 FQNEAQ (reference sequence). V was shortened by 2 bases and J by 8 bases, with 13 bases between the two germline ends. This CDR3 has 14 amino acids. The variable domain in full, with the rest retrieved from reference TRBV7-9 and TRBJ2-1, is DTGVSQNPRHKITKRGQNVTFRCDPISEHNRLYWYRQTLGQGPEFLTYFQNEAQLEKSRLLSDRFSAERPKGSFSTLEIQRTEQGDSAMYLCASSLLSGGDEQFFGPGTRLTVL.

The chain uses TRBV9 and TRBJ2-3, with 8 bases fitting TRBD1. V was pared by 4 bases and J by 1 base, with 2 bases of the junction left unmatched. The CDR3 is 14 amino acids. Germline CDR1 and CDR2: SGDLS and YYNGEE. The CDR3 protein is CASSTTGGTDTQYF. The CDR3 bases are TGTGCCAGCAGCACGACAGGGGGCACAGATACGCAGTATTTT.

The CDR3 region is CASSLERASDGELFF. The CDR3 region has the DNA TGTGCCAGCAGCTTAGAGCGGGCGTCAGACGGGGAGCTGTTTTTT. The gene calls are TRBV7-7 and TRBJ2-2; D perhaps matches TRBD2 (6 bases). Trimming cost V 1 base and J 7 bases, with 13 bases left between them. The CDR3 runs to 15 residues. Germline values: CDR1 SSHAT, CDR2 FNYEAQ (reference sequence).

The V call is TRBV5-1, the J call TRBJ2-5, with 7 bases matching TRBD2. Germline V gene sequence: CDR1 SGHRS, CDR2 YFSETQ. V trimming: 5 bases; J trimming: 2 bases; junction bases outside the gene matches: 6. This CDR3 has 14 amino acids. The CDR3 protein is CASSSGLGQETQYF. The CDR3 DNA follows: TGCGCCAGCAGTTCTGGACTAGGGCAAGAGACCCAGTACTTC.

This clone is labeled hyperexpanded (1% or more). The chain employs TRBV27 and TRBJ1-3, with D possibly matching TRBD1 (5 bases). CDR1 MNHEY and CDR2 SMNVEV come from the germline V gene (reference sequence). Between the trimmed V and J ends, which lost 4 bases and 4 bases, there was a span of 14 bases. This CDR3 has 15 residues. Written as DNA, the CDR3 is TGTGCCAGCAGTTCCAACCAGGGATCCGGAAACACCATATATTTT. Its protein product is CASSSNQGSGNTIYF.

The rearrangement links TRBV19 to TRBJ1-3; a possible D gene is TRBD1 (6 bases). There are 20 residues in the CDR3. The germline V gene encodes CDR1 LNHDA and CDR2 SQIVND (reference sequence). Trimming removed 3 bases at V and 0 bases at J, with 24 bases between. CDR3: CASSMWGQGRPANSGNTIYF. In DNA, the CDR3 is TGTGCCAGTAGTATGTGGGGGCAGGGACGCCCGGCGAACTCTGGAAACACCATATATTTT.

V usage is TRBV19 and J usage is TRBJ2-4; 9 positions match TRBD1. Germline loops: CDR1 LNHDA, CDR2 SQIVND (reference sequence). V trimming: 6 bases; J trimming: 5 bases; junction bases outside the gene matches: 5. The CDR3 spans 14 residues. The CDR3 spells CASSTGQGENIQYF. The DNA of the CDR3 is TGTGCCAGTAGCACGGGACAGGGTGAAAACATTCAGTACTTC.

The chain recombines TRBV6-5 with TRBJ2-6; D remains unclear. Germline V CDR1 and CDR2: MNHEY, SVGAGI. Trimming took off 3 bases at V and 1 base at J, with 7 bases between the two ends. This CDR3 comprises 15 residues. For the CDR3, the DNA is TGTGCCAGCAGTTATGGCCCTTCTGGGGCCAACGTCCTGACTTTC. Protein sequence: CASSYGPSGANVLTF.

Only one count was recorded for this clone. This chain links TRBV7-2 with TRBJ2-5; 7 nucleotides line up with TRBD2. Germline V gene lookup returns CDR1 SGHTA and CDR2 FQGNSA. V was clipped by 4 bases and J by 5 bases; unmatched bases: 13. The CDR3 is 16 residues long. The CDR3 sequence: CASSSWMSGGSETQYF. The CDR3 coding sequence is TGTGCCAGCAGCTCGTGGATGTCGGGAGGATCTGAGACCCAGTACTTC.

J is TRBJ2-7 and V is TRBV5-8, with D tentatively TRBD1 (5 bases). Trimming pared 2 bases from V and 6 bases from J, leaving 15 bases between. CDR3 length: 14 amino acids. CDR1 SGHTS and CDR2 YDEGEE come from the germline V gene. CDR3 DNA sequence: TGTGCCAGCAGCTTTCTGCTAAAGCAGGGCGAGCAGTACTTC. It encodes CASSFLLKQGEQYF.

The V and J genes are TRBV4-1 and TRBJ2-7; 10 nucleotides agree with TRBD2. Germline V gives CDR1 MGHRA, CDR2 YSYEKL. The CDR3 loop spans 16 amino acids. V was clipped by 1 base and J by 2 bases; unmatched bases: 5. CDR3 protein: CASSQVSSGGTYEQYF. The CDR3, as DNA: TGCGCCAGCAGCCAAGTATCTAGCGGGGGAACCTACGAGCAGTACTTC.

This chain connects TRBV28 to TRBJ1-6; D call uncertain. This CDR3 is built from 14 residues. Germline assignment: CDR1 MDHEN and CDR2 SYDVKM. Trimming stripped 5 bases from V and 13 bases from J, with 18 bases between. The CDR3 loop reads CASSPGGIDVPLHF. The CDR3 DNA follows: TGTGCCAGCAGTCCGGGCGGGATAGACGTCCCCCTCCACTTT.

The gene calls are TRBV11-3 and TRBJ1-2, with TRBD1 identical over 7 bases. Germline values: CDR1 SGHNT, CDR2 YENEEA. CDR3 length: 14 amino acids. The V and J ends lost 2 bases and 8 bases, in that order; junction bases with no gene match: 8. The CDR3 region is CASSLSTRQGGYTF. CDR3 nucleotides: TGTGCCAGCAGCTTATCCACCCGACAGGGCGGCTACACCTTC.

The rearrangement uses TRBV19 and TRBJ1-4; D remains unclear. V dropped 4 bases and J dropped 1 base, with 7 bases sitting between them. Germline-derived CDR1 and CDR2 are LNHDA and SQIVND (reference sequence). CDR3 length: 14 residues. As DNA, the CDR3 is TGTGCCAGTAGTACCAGAGGAACTAATGAAAAACTGTTTTTT. This gives the protein CASSTRGTNEKLFF.

This chain connects TRBV19 to TRBJ2-7, with 10 bases lining up with TRBD1. The V segment lost 10 bases and the J segment 1 base; nucleotides outside the gene matches: 4. CDR1 is LNHDA, CDR2 SQIVND, per germline (reference sequence). The CDR3 spans 13 residues. CDR3 coding DNA: TGTGCCACCCGACAGGGGGCGTCCTACGAGCAGTACTTC. Translating it yields CATRQGASYEQYF.

The V and J genes are TRBV9 and TRBJ2-1; no clear D. From germline, CDR1 is SGDLS and CDR2 YYNGEE. The CDR3 is 12 amino acids. Trimming took 3 bases from V and 5 from J, leaving 6 bases between them. CDR3 residues: CASSDADNEQFF. The CDR3 nucleotides are TGTGCCAGCAGCGACGCGGACAATGAGCAGTTCTTC.

This clone is medium-sized. The chain uses TRBV7-9 and TRBJ2-2, with 15 bases fitting TRBD2. The CDR3 is 19 residues long. V dropped 2 bases and J dropped 3; count of bases not matched to a gene: 7. The V gene's germline CDR1 is SEHNR and CDR2 FQNEAQ (reference sequence). The CDR3 loop is CASSLPQGLAGGDTGELFF. For the CDR3, the DNA is TGTGCCAGCAGCTTACCTCAAGGACTAGCGGGAGGGGACACCGGGGAGCTGTTTTTT.

This sequence joins TRBV28 and TRBJ1-1; D unclear. CDR1 MDHEN and CDR2 SYDVKM come from the germline V gene. V was shortened by 3 bases and J by 2 bases, with 16 bases between the two germline ends. The CDR3 runs to 16 residues. The CDR3 nucleotides are TGTGCCAGCAGTTTCTGGCCGGAGAGGCCTAACACTGAAGCTTTCTTT. Translation: CASSFWPERPNTEAFF.

This clone was counted a single time. The rearrangement uses TRBV19 and TRBJ1-1, with a tentative D call TRBD1 (6 bases). Deletions cut 3 bases from V and 1 base from J, with 15 bases between. Germline values: CDR1 LNHDA, CDR2 SQIVND (reference sequence). This CDR3 spans 16 amino acids. CDR3 DNA sequence: TGTGCCAGTAGTATTAACCAGGGGTGGGCGAACACTGAAGCTTTCTTT. It specifies CASSINQGWANTEAFF. Full variable domain (outside the CDR3, taken from reference TRBV19 and TRBJ1-1): DGGITQSPKYLFRKEGQNVTLSCEQNLNHDAMYWYRQDPGQGLRLIYYSQIVNDFQKGDIAEGYSVSREKKESFPLTVTSAQKNPTAFYLCASSINQGWANTEAFFGQGTRLTVV.

By share of the sample, this clone is hyperexpanded. This chain links TRBV7-9 with TRBJ2-7, with 10 bases matching TRBD1. The CDR3 length is 15 residues. CDR1 is SEHNR, CDR2 FQNEAQ, per germline (reference sequence). J lost 6 bases, V lost 4 bases, and 9 bases had no gene match. The CDR3 here is CASSSGQGIFSEQYF. The CDR3 bases are TGTGCCAGCAGCTCGGGACAGGGGATTTTCTCCGAGCAGTACTTC.

The chain links TRBV11-1 to TRBJ2-5, with 8 nucleotides matching TRBD1. The V segment lost 2 bases and the J segment 5 bases; nucleotides outside the gene matches: 10. Germline CDR1 and CDR2: SGHAT and FQDESV (reference sequence). This CDR3 is 16 amino acids long. The CDR3 region has the DNA TGTGCCAGCAGCTTACCAGGGGGCGGGGTCCGGGAGACCCAGTACTTC. Translation gives CASSLPGGGVRETQYF.

This clone was seen more than once but under ten times. The J gene is TRBJ2-1, the V gene TRBV7-3; TRBD2 matches at 10 bases. Germline V CDR1 and CDR2: SGHTA, FQGTGA. The CDR3 is made up of 16 amino acids. V lost 4 bases to trimming and J lost 0 bases; unmatched junction nucleotides: 3. DNA of the CDR3: TGTGCCAGCAGCTCGAGCGGGGGGGCCTCCTACAATGAGCAGTTCTTC. Protein product: CASSSSGGASYNEQFF.

The V gene is TRBV7-9, the J gene TRBJ1-1; D gene ambiguous. The CDR3 is 12 residues long. From germline, CDR1 is SEHNR and CDR2 FQNEAQ (reference sequence). V was trimmed by 5 bases and J by 5 bases, leaving 9 bases between them. The CDR3 spells CASSLRETEAFF. CDR3 in DNA: TGTGCCAGCAGCCTGAGAGAAACTGAAGCTTTCTTT.

This clone was observed a handful of times. The CDR3 loop reads CASSETGGNEKLFF. CDR3 sequence (DNA): TGTGCCAGCAGTGAGACAGGGGGTAATGAAAAACTGTTTTTT. The chain couples TRBV28 to TRBJ1-4; the match to TRBD1 covers 9 bases. Germline CDR1 and CDR2: MDHEN and SYDVKM. V lost 5 bases and J lost 4; bases outside the gene matches: 2. The CDR3 extends over 14 amino acids.

V is TRBV7-2 and J is TRBJ1-4; D is ambiguous. V lost 1 base, J lost 3 bases, and 3 bases lay in between. The CDR3 has 13 amino acids. Germline values: CDR1 SGHTA, CDR2 FQGNSA. The CDR3 loop is CASSLGANEKLFF. In nucleotides, the CDR3 is TGTGCCAGCAGCTTAGGCGCTAATGAAAAACTGTTTTTT. The full variable domain, in which reference TRBV7-2 and TRBJ1-4 provide the parts outside the CDR3, is GAGVSQSPSNKVTEKGKDVELRCDPISGHTALYWYRQSLGQGLEFLIYFQGNSAPDKSGLPSDRFSAERTGGSVSTLTIQRTQQEDSAVYLCASSLGANEKLFFGSGTQLSVL.

CDR3 nucleotide sequence: TGTGCCAGCAGCTCGGGACAGGGGATTTTCTCCGAGCAGTACTTC. Its protein product is CASSSGQGIFSEQYF. This chain connects TRBV7-5 to TRBJ2-7; whether TRBD1, the table's D call, matches the DNA was not checked. TRBV7-5 is a pseudogene segment. This CDR3 region has 15 residues.

The chain recombines TRBV11-3 with TRBJ2-5; 11 bases fit TRBD2. The ends lost 5 bases at V and 5 bases at J; junction bases unmatched: 10. CDR1 and CDR2 from the germline V gene are SGHNT and YENEEA. The CDR3 runs 16 residues. This CDR3 reads CASSLGPVAGGETQYF. CDR3 sequence (DNA): TGTGCCAGCAGCCTGGGTCCGGTAGCGGGAGGGGAGACCCAGTACTTC.

The V gene is TRBV11-3, the J gene TRBJ1-1; TRBD1 aligns across 8 bases. The ends lost 5 bases at V and 10 bases at J; junction bases unmatched: 12. The CDR3 covers 14 residues. Germline CDR1 SGHNT, CDR2 YENEEA. CDR3 sequence: CASSPRQGPSPAFF. The DNA for the CDR3 is TGTGCCAGCAGCCCCCGACAGGGGCCTAGCCCAGCTTTCTTT.